Sequencing of this T cell receptor (beta chain) was carried out in a study of T cells after somatic rescue of genetic block. Germline V CDR1 and CDR2: GTSNPN, SVGIG (reference sequence). The CDR3 loop spans 13 amino acids. The V gene lost 5 bases and the J gene lost 0 bases, with 11 bases spanning the gap. Assay: immunoSEQ multiplex PCR; the TCRdb copy retains only in-frame clones and omits some. This table holds tens of thousands of clones, approximately 90% found once. The sequencing sample was made of peripheral blood mononuclear cells (PBMCs). This chain links TRBV30 with TRBJ2-7; TRBD2 is a possible D gene (5 bases). This TCR was sampled from a woman between 18 and 29 years old. The CDR3 region is CAWDPGSSYEQYF. CDR3 nucleotides: TGTGCCTGGGACCCGGGGAGCTCCTACGAGCAGTACTTC.